The rows below give T cell receptor beta chains drawn from one sample of a study of blood T cell repertoires in COVID-19. The method was immunoSEQ multiplex PCR; TCRdb's version includes in-frame clones alone and lacks a portion of them. The table has around 84,000 clones, over 70% seen once. The specimen sequenced was peripheral blood. The receptors were gathered from a man aged 50 or older with active or convalescent COVID-19. Both conserved end residues are part of each CDR3. A D gene is named only where the DNA matches it firmly. The size entry is marked missing in some rows and otherwise reads once, few, many or a size class.

V: TRBV4-1; size: NA; D: TRBD2; J: TRBJ2-3; CDR3: CASSQRGGGDSGGDTQYF; DNA: TGCGCCAGCAGCCAACGAGGAGGGGGCGATAGCGGGGGAGATACGCAGTATTTT
V: TRBV6-5; size: NA; D: TRBD2; J: TRBJ2-5; CDR3: CASSSTGLAGEETQYF; DNA: TGTGCCAGCAGTTCGACGGGACTAGCGGGGGAAGAGACCCAGTACTTC
V: TRBV7-2; size: NA; D: TRBD2; J: TRBJ2-4; CDR3: CASSLAGGGGAKNIQYF; DNA: TGTGCCAGCAGCTTAGCAGGTGGGGGGGGAGCCAAAAACATTCAGTACTTC
V: TRBV7-8; size: NA; D: TRBD2; J: TRBJ2-7; CDR3: CASSPSAGGEQYF; DNA: TGTGCCAGCAGCCCTTCAGCGGGGGGCGAGCAGTACTTC
V: TRBV30; size: few; D: NA; J: TRBJ1-6; CDR3: CAWSNPGLIGSPLHF; DNA: TGTGCCTGGAGTAACCCGGGACTCATCGGTTCACCCCTCCACTTT
V: TRBV7-9; size: NA; D: TRBD1; J: TRBJ1-4; CDR3: CASSLRGQTNEKLFF; DNA: TGTGCCAGCAGCCTCAGGGGGCAAACTAATGAAAAACTGTTTTTT
V: TRBV5-1; size: NA; D: NA; J: TRBJ1-2; CDR3: CASSLAAGDGYTF; DNA: TGCGCCAGCAGCTTGGCAGCGGGAGATGGCTACACCTTC
V: TRBV11-1; size: NA; D: NA; J: TRBJ2-1; CDR3: CASSPGGLSSYNEQFF; DNA: TGTGCCAGCAGCCCCGGGGGGCTGAGCTCCTACAATGAGCAGTTCTTC
V: TRBV14; size: NA; D: TRBD1; J: TRBJ2-4; CDR3: CASSQALTGKNIQYF; DNA: TGTGCCAGCAGCCAAGCCCTGACAGGGAAAAACATTCAGTACTTC
V: TRBV18; size: NA; D: NA; J: TRBJ2-5; CDR3: CASSFNALGPAQGETQYF; DNA: TGTGCCAGCTCATTTAACGCCCTGGGGCCAGCTCAGGGAGAGACCCAGTACTTC
V: TRBV6-5; size: NA; D: NA; J: TRBJ1-3; CDR3: CASGRAQPSGNTIYF; DNA: TGTGCCAGCGGCAGGGCTCAGCCTTCTGGAAACACCATATATTTT
V: TRBV19; size: NA; D: NA; J: TRBJ1-1; CDR3: CASARREGDTEAFF; DNA: TGTGCCTCCGCTCGTCGGGAGGGGGACACTGAAGCTTTCTTT
V: TRBV19; size: few; D: TRBD1; J: TRBJ1-3; CDR3: CASSKNRGSGNTIYF; DNA: TGTGCCAGTAGTAAAAACAGGGGGTCTGGAAACACCATATATTTT
V: TRBV12-3/TRBV12-4; size: NA; D: NA; J: TRBJ2-5; CDR3: CASSLQETQYF; DNA: TGTGCCAGCAGTTTACAGGAGACCCAGTACTTC
V: TRBV30; size: NA; D: NA; J: TRBJ1-4; CDR3: CAWSRTVGEKLFF; DNA: TGTGCCTGGAGTCGGACAGTGGGTGAAAAACTGTTTTTT
V: TRBV19; size: NA; D: NA; J: TRBJ2-7; CDR3: CASSIGAGLNEQYF; DNA: TGTGCCAGTAGTATAGGAGCAGGGCTAAACGAGCAGTACTTC
V: TRBV5-4; size: few; D: NA; J: TRBJ1-1; CDR3: CASSLAWGGAHAEAFF; DNA: TGTGCCAGCAGCTTGGCCTGGGGGGGGGCGCACGCTGAAGCTTTCTTT
V: TRBV5-1; size: NA; D: NA; J: TRBJ2-7; CDR3: CASSPASFGYEQYF; DNA: TGCGCCAGCAGCCCCGCCTCGTTCGGGTACGAGCAGTACTTC
V: TRBV5-4; size: medium-sized; D: NA; J: TRBJ1-6; CDR3: CASSQSGVSNSPLHF; DNA: TGTGCCAGCAGCCAATCAGGGGTTTCGAATTCACCCCTCCACTTT
V: TRBV7-6; size: NA; D: NA; J: TRBJ2-5; CDR3: CASSLASAGAGQETQYF; DNA: TGTGCCAGCAGCTTAGCTTCCGCAGGGGCAGGTCAAGAGACCCAGTACTTC
V: TRBV11-2; size: NA; D: TRBD2; J: TRBJ2-2; CDR3: CASSLRRGGEDTGELFF; DNA: TGTGCCAGCAGCTTAAGGCGGGGGGGCGAGGACACCGGGGAGCTGTTTTTT
V: TRBV6-1; size: once; D: NA; J: TRBJ1-2; CDR3: CASSESTVRGYTF; DNA: TGTGCCAGCAGTGAATCGACTGTACGGGGCTACACCTTC
V: TRBV30; size: few; D: TRBD1; J: TRBJ1-2; CDR3: CAWSVGLGTGGYGYTF; DNA: TGTGCCTGGAGTGTAGGTCTGGGGACAGGGGGCTACGGCTACACCTTC
V: TRBV19; size: once; D: TRBD2; J: TRBJ2-2; CDR3: CASSTGAGVFAGELFF; DNA: TGTGCCAGTAGTACGGGAGCGGGGGTATTTGCCGGGGAGCTGTTTTTT
V: TRBV7-2; size: NA; D: TRBD1; J: TRBJ2-7; CDR3: CASSSRTGSDEQYF; DNA: TGTGCCAGCAGCTCCAGGACAGGCAGCGACGAGCAGTACTTC
V: TRBV4-1; size: NA; D: TRBD1; J: TRBJ2-5; CDR3: CASSQDISRGETQYF; DNA: TGCGCCAGCAGCCAAGATATTAGCAGGGGGGAGACCCAGTACTTC
V: TRBV15; size: medium-sized; D: TRBD1; J: TRBJ2-2; CDR3: CATSRLGQGATNTGELFF; DNA: TGTGCCACCAGCAGATTGGGACAGGGGGCAACGAACACCGGGGAGCTGTTTTTT
V: TRBV6-5; size: few; D: TRBD2; J: TRBJ2-5; CDR3: CASSFGGGAAETQYF; DNA: TGTGCCAGCAGTTTTGGCGGGGGGGCCGCCGAGACCCAGTACTTC
V: TRBV5-4; size: NA; D: NA; J: TRBJ2-2; CDR3: CASSLKQHTGELFF; DNA: TGTGCCAGCAGCTTGAAGCAACACACCGGGGAGCTGTTTTTT
V: TRBV20-1; size: NA; D: NA; J: TRBJ1-1; CDR3: CSARRQTEAFF; DNA: TGCAGTGCTAGACGACAGACCGAAGCTTTCTTT
V: TRBV7-2; size: NA; D: NA; J: TRBJ2-3; CDR3: CASSETRGSPDTQYF; DNA: TGTGCCAGCAGCGAAACCCGGGGGTCGCCCGATACGCAGTATTTT
V: TRBV27; size: NA; D: NA; J: TRBJ1-1; CDR3: CASSPGRVNTEAFF; DNA: TGTGCCAGCAGCCCCGGCAGGGTGAACACTGAAGCTTTCTTT
V: TRBV4-3; size: NA; D: NA; J: TRBJ2-2; CDR3: CASSQELLERGHAGELFF; DNA: TGCGCCAGCAGCCAAGAACTTCTGGAGCGGGGACACGCCGGGGAGCTGTTTTTT
V: TRBV4-1; size: NA; D: TRBD1; J: TRBJ1-4; CDR3: CASSQTGGDEKLFF; DNA: TGCGCCAGCAGCCAGACAGGGGGAGATGAAAAACTGTTTTTT
V: TRBV6-2/TRBV6-3; size: many; D: NA; J: TRBJ1-2; CDR3: CASSSALANYGYTF; DNA: TGTGCCAGCAGTTCAGCACTAGCTAACTATGGCTACACCTTC
V: TRBV14; size: NA; D: TRBD2; J: TRBJ2-1; CDR3: CASSQGNSGGFDEQFF; DNA: TGTGCCAGCAGCCAAGGTAATAGCGGGGGGTTCGATGAGCAGTTCTTC
V: TRBV27; size: few; D: TRBD1; J: TRBJ2-2; CDR3: CASSLSRLGQGFPGELFF; DNA: TGTGCCAGCAGTTTATCTAGGTTGGGACAGGGGTTTCCCGGGGAGCTGTTTTTT
V: TRBV24-1; size: NA; D: TRBD1; J: TRBJ2-5; CDR3: CATSDLGQGAFETQYF; DNA: TGTGCCACCAGTGATTTGGGACAGGGGGCATTTGAGACCCAGTACTTC
V: TRBV7-6; size: NA; D: TRBD1; J: TRBJ1-5; CDR3: CASSPGTGANQPQHF; DNA: TGTGCCAGCAGCCCCGGGACAGGGGCCAATCAGCCCCAGCATTTT
V: TRBV2; size: NA; D: TRBD2; J: TRBJ2-7; CDR3: CASSPLRPGGEQYF; DNA: TGTGCCAGCAGTCCACTGAGGCCGGGGGGCGAGCAGTACTTC